These 15 T cell receptor beta chains originate from one sample sequenced in a study of shared clonotypes between healthy human individuals. TCRdb's copy holds only in-frame clones and misses some; the assay was immunoSEQ multiplex PCR. The repertoire holds over 2,000,000 clones, with roughly 93% as singletons. CD45RO-negative, CCR7-positively selected cells formed the naive CD8 fraction, excluding terminally differentiated effector memory CD45RA+ cells. Material: naive CD8+ T cells from PBMCs. Receptor source: a man aged 18 to 29 in good health. Some clones in this sample may be carry-over from other donors' samples.

This chain connects TRBV14 to TRBJ1-1, with unresolved D. The CDR3 covers 13 residues. The V end lost 7 bases, the J end lost 1 base, and 10 bases lay between the germline ends. In germline, CDR1 is SGHDN, CDR2 FVKESK. DNA of the CDR3: TGTGCCAGCACGGGATGGGGGAACACTGAAGCTTTCTTT. It yields the protein CASTGWGNTEAFF. Supplemented by reference TRBV14 and TRBJ1-1, the full variable domain reads EAGVTQFPSHSVIEKGQTVTLRCDPISGHDNLYWYRRVMGKEIKFLLHFVKESKQDESGMPNNRFLAERTGGTYSTLKVQPAELEDSGVYFCASTGWGNTEAFFGQGTRLTVV.

Comment on this clone: Additional DNA sequences in this sample encode the identical CDR3. The J gene is TRBJ1-4, the V gene TRBV27, with D possibly TRBD1 on 6 matching bases. The V gene's germline CDR1 is MNHEY and CDR2 SMNVEV (reference sequence). The V gene lost 3 bases and the J gene lost 5 bases, with 10 bases spanning the gap. The CDR3 loop spans 14 amino acids. This CDR3 reads CASSFGGGNEKLFF. For the CDR3, the DNA is TGTGCCAGCAGTTTCGGAGGGGGAAATGAAAAACTGTTTTTT.

There are a few counts of this clone. The genes are TRBV2 and TRBJ1-5; D perhaps matches TRBD1 (6 bases). With 10 bases removed from V and 7 bases from J, the gap between germline ends came to 17 bases. This CDR3 has 13 residues. Germline loops: CDR1 SNHLY, CDR2 FYNNEI. The CDR3 loop is CATAGAGPQPQHF. CDR3 DNA: TGTGCCACAGCGGGGGCAGGGCCCCAGCCCCAGCATTTT.

The gene calls are TRBV4-3 and TRBJ1-1; D remains unclear. Germline V CDR1 and CDR2: LGHNA, YSLEER. V was clipped by 3 bases and J by 6 bases, with 14 bases between them. The CDR3 has 14 residues. CDR3 nucleotides: TGCGCCAGCAGCCATATCGAGGGAAATGCTGAAGCTTTCTTT. It codes for CASSHIEGNAEAFF.

The chain couples TRBV27 to TRBJ1-1; no reliable D call. The V gene's germline CDR1 is MNHEY and CDR2 SMNVEV (reference sequence). Trimming removed 2 bases from V and 7 bases from J, with 11 bases in between. This CDR3 comprises 13 residues. The CDR3 loop is CASSLGQINEAFF. The CDR3 nucleotides are TGTGCCAGCAGTTTAGGTCAGATAAATGAAGCTTTCTTT.

The chain employs TRBV7-9 and TRBJ1-2; D is perhaps TRBD1 (6 bases). V lost 1 base to trimming and J lost 10 bases, with 16 bases between them. The V gene's germline CDR1 is SEHNR and CDR2 FQNEAQ (reference sequence). The CDR3 totals 14 residues. The CDR3 here is CASSLGGAGVDYTF. The CDR3 region has the DNA TGTGCCAGCAGCTTAGGGGGGGCCGGAGTCGACTACACCTTC.

The chain has TRBV2 and TRBJ2-1, with TRBD1 as a possible D gene (6 bases). With 6 bases removed from V and 5 bases from J, the gap between germline ends came to 17 bases. Germline CDR1 SNHLY, CDR2 FYNNEI. The CDR3 contains 15 residues. CDR3 sequence (DNA): TGTGCCAGCAGGGTGGACAGCTTAATGAACAATGAGCAGTTCTTC. Translating gives CASRVDSLMNNEQFF.

The CDR3 nucleotides are TGTGCCAGCAGTCCACGACAGGGTCTCATCTACAATGAGCAGTTCTTC. This sequence encodes CASSPRQGLIYNEQFF. The chain recombines TRBV27 with TRBJ2-1, with 7 bases aligning to TRBD1. Germline values: CDR1 MNHEY, CDR2 SMNVEV (reference sequence). The CDR3 is 16 amino acids. Trimming removed 5 bases from V and 3 bases from J; junction bases left unmatched: 10.

This clone was seen once. V and J are TRBV10-1 and TRBJ2-7; TRBD1 might be the D (5 bases). The V gene's germline CDR1 is WNHNN and CDR2 SYGVQD (reference sequence). CDR3 size: 14 residues. Trimming stripped 5 bases from V and 1 base from J, with 12 bases between. The CDR3, as DNA: TGCGCCAGCAGTCCTTCAGGGCCGTCCTACGAGCAGTACTTC. This translates into CASSPSGPSYEQYF.

About this clone itself: Other DNA sequences from this sample encode an identical CDR3 as well. This chain connects TRBV9 to TRBJ2-5; maybe TRBD2 (7 bases). The CDR3 has 15 amino acids. Germline values: CDR1 SGDLS, CDR2 YYNGEE. V lost 0 bases and J lost 5, with 14 bases in between. CDR3 sequence (DNA): TGTGCCAGCAGCGTAGGAGGGGGAGGGCGGGAGACCCAGTACTTC. Translation gives CASSVGGGGRETQYF.

The chain couples TRBV15 to TRBJ1-1, with D perhaps TRBD1 (5 bases). The CDR3 runs to 15 residues. CDR1 and CDR2 (germline): LNHNV, YYDKDF (reference sequence). Trimming removed 5 bases from V and 6 bases from J, with 19 bases in between. The CDR3 region is CATSGREVGGPEAFF. As DNA, the CDR3 is TGTGCCACCAGCGGACGTGAGGTGGGGGGACCTGAAGCTTTCTTT.

V usage is TRBV7-8 and J usage is TRBJ2-7; 8 nucleotides line up with TRBD2. The length of the CDR3 is 15 residues. V trimming: 4 bases; J trimming: 1 base; junction bases outside the gene matches: 6. Germline loops: CDR1 SGHVS, CDR2 FQNEAQ. CDR3 residues: CASSSHSGSSYEQYF. The CDR3 DNA is TGTGCCAGCAGCTCCCACAGCGGGAGTTCCTACGAGCAGTACTTC.

The chain combines TRBV6-6 with TRBJ1-2, with a weak D call TRBD1 (5 bases). Germline V gives CDR1 MNHNY, CDR2 SVGAGI (reference sequence). This CDR3 has 12 residues. Trimming removed 2 bases from V and 6 bases from J, with 7 bases in between. The CDR3 is CASSYGADGYTF. The CDR3 DNA reads as TGTGCCAGCAGTTACGGGGCAGATGGCTACACCTTC.

The CDR3 protein is CASSADLNQPQHF. For the CDR3, the DNA is TGTGCCAGCAGTGCGGACTTGAACCAGCCCCAGCATTTT. The chain has TRBV27 and TRBJ1-5; no definite D call. Germline V gives CDR1 MNHEY, CDR2 SMNVEV (reference sequence). V was pared by 5 bases and J by 7 bases, with 12 bases between. This CDR3 comprises 13 residues.

V gene TRBV5-1 combines with J gene TRBJ2-5; D is perhaps TRBD2 (6 bases). This CDR3 is 13 amino acids long. Trimming took 4 bases from V and 5 from J, leaving 12 bases between them. Per the germline V gene, CDR1 is SGHRS and CDR2 is YFSETQ. CDR3 in amino acids: CASSEGLTETQYF. The CDR3 DNA follows: TGCGCCAGCAGCGAGGGACTCACCGAGACCCAGTACTTC.